These 21 T cell receptor beta chains share one sample of origin, sequenced in a study of cytomegalovirus exposure and HLA in healthy donors. It was with 60 Vbeta and 13 Jbeta primers that the PCR ran. TCRdb's copy holds only in-frame clones and misses some; the assay was immunoSEQ multiplex PCR. The sample includes around 92,000 clones, 65% to 75% of them seen just once. Sequenced sample: PBMCs. The receptors stem from a woman in her 70s in good health and CMV-seropositive.

The rearrangement uses TRBV5-1 and TRBJ2-3, with D unresolved. Trimming stripped 5 bases from V and 6 bases from J, with 7 bases between. CDR3 length: 11 residues. The germline gives CDR1 SGHRS, CDR2 YFSETQ. The CDR3 loop is CASRFSDTQYF. The CDR3 DNA sequence: TGCGCCAGCAGGTTTTCGGATACGCAGTATTTT.

The gene calls are TRBV10-3 and TRBJ1-1; 8 bases line up with TRBD1. J gave up 1 base and V 7 bases, and 14 bases lay outside the gene matches. Looked up from germline, CDR1 is ENHRY and CDR2 is SYGVKD. This CDR3 has 17 residues. The CDR3 DNA sequence: TGTGCCATCACCACGGACAGGGTTTCTAAAAGGAACACTGAAGCTTTCTTT. Its translation: CAITTDRVSKRNTEAFF.

The rearrangement uses TRBV28 and TRBJ2-3, with 7 bases that match TRBD1. V was pared by 7 bases and J by 3 bases, with 7 bases of the junction left unmatched. This CDR3 has 14 amino acids. The germline CDR1 and CDR2 sequences are MDHEN and SYDVKM. In DNA form, the CDR3 reads TGTGCCAGCATGATAGGACAGGCTACAGATACGCAGTATTTT. This gives the protein CASMIGQATDTQYF.

This clone was seen just once. The genes are TRBV5-1 and TRBJ2-1, with 8 positions matching TRBD2. V lost 0 bases and J lost 3; bases outside the gene matches: 5. Germline values: CDR1 SGHRS, CDR2 YFSETQ. This CDR3 has 16 amino acids. The CDR3 reads CASSLAGTRVYNEQFF. CDR3 sequence (DNA): TGCGCCAGCAGCTTGGCTGGGACTAGGGTCTACAATGAGCAGTTCTTC.

The gene calls are TRBV5-4 and TRBJ2-5; 7 bases are a match to TRBD2. Germline lookup yields CDR1 SGHNT and CDR2 YYREEE (reference sequence). CDR3 length: 15 residues. Trimming cost V 0 bases and J 5 bases; bases outside gene matches: 7. DNA of the CDR3: TGTGCCAGCAGCTTGGCCGGACTAGTAGTGGAGACCCAGTACTTC. It encodes CASSLAGLVVETQYF. The whole variable domain, remainder taken from reference TRBV5-4 and TRBJ2-5, is ETGVTQSPTHLIKTRGQQVTLRCSSQSGHNTVSWYQQALGQGPQFIFQYYREEENGRGNFPPRFSGLQFPNYSSELNVNALELDDSALYLCASSLAGLVVETQYFGPGTRLLVL.

This clone was picked up a small number of times. V and J are TRBV7-9 and TRBJ2-5; D perhaps matches TRBD1 (6 bases). Deletions cut 1 base from V and 5 bases from J, with 14 bases between. CDR3 length: 15 amino acids. Germline-derived CDR1 and CDR2 are SEHNR and FQNEAQ (reference sequence). DNA for the CDR3: TGTGCCAGCAGCTTAGACCTAACAGGGTTGGAGACCCAGTACTTC. Protein product: CASSLDLTGLETQYF.

The chain combines TRBV28 with TRBJ1-3; D gene uncertain. Germline-derived CDR1 and CDR2 are MDHEN and SYDVKM. The CDR3 is 16 amino acids. Trimming stripped 5 bases from V and 4 bases from J, with 18 bases between. The CDR3 nucleotides are TGTGCCAGCAGTCCCCCCCGGAGGGTTTCAGGAAACACCATATATTTT. This sequence encodes CASSPPRRVSGNTIYF.

The rearrangement joins TRBV21-1 to TRBJ2-1; TRBD2 is the table's D call, not checked against the DNA. TRBV21-1 is annotated as a pseudogene. This CDR3 spans 12 amino acids. Here the CDR3 DNA reads TGTGCCAGCAGCCCCCGGGAGGCTGAGCAGTTCTTC. Amino acids: CASSPREAEQFF.

This clone was detected only once. The V call is TRBV2, the J call TRBJ2-5, with 7 bases that match TRBD1. There are 15 residues in the CDR3. Germline CDR1 SNHLY, CDR2 FYNNEI. J gave up 2 bases and V 6 bases, and 9 bases lay outside the gene matches. The CDR3 sequence is CASSPPGQRQETQYF. The CDR3 nucleotides read TGTGCCAGCAGCCCCCCGGGACAGAGACAAGAGACCCAGTACTTC.

V gene TRBV6-6 combines with J gene TRBJ2-3, with 10 nucleotides matching TRBD2. The V gene's germline CDR1 is MNHNY and CDR2 SVGAGI (reference sequence). Trimming removed 2 bases from V and 4 bases from J; junction bases left unmatched: 3. CDR3 length: 15 residues. The CDR3: CASSYEAGGADTQYF. The CDR3 bases are TGTGCCAGCAGTTACGAAGCGGGAGGGGCAGATACGCAGTATTTT.

Only a few counts were recorded for this clone. This chain links TRBV9 with TRBJ2-1; a weak D match, TRBD2 (6 bases). In germline, CDR1 is SGDLS, CDR2 YYNGEE. Trimming took off 4 bases at V and 7 bases at J, with 12 bases between the two ends. The CDR3 loop spans 13 amino acids. This CDR3 is CASSKTSRNEQFF. The CDR3 DNA reads TGTGCCAGCAGCAAAACTAGCCGTAATGAGCAGTTCTTC.

V gene TRBV19 combines with J gene TRBJ1-5; weak D call: TRBD1 (5 bases). The CDR3 consists of 14 residues. V gave up 6 bases and J gave up 0 bases, with 9 bases separating them. CDR1 is LNHDA, CDR2 SQIVND, per germline (reference sequence). The CDR3 loop is CASSQGFSNQPQHF. DNA of the CDR3: TGTGCCAGTAGCCAGGGTTTTAGCAATCAGCCCCAGCATTTT.

The rearrangement uses TRBV2 and TRBJ2-7, with 11 nucleotides matching TRBD1. This CDR3 region has 14 residues. Losses at the gene ends were 6 bases for V and 6 bases for J; bases not matched to a gene: 7. Germline CDR1 is SNHLY and CDR2 is FYNNEI. The CDR3 region is CASRGTGGRSEQYF. As DNA, the CDR3 is TGTGCCAGCAGGGGGACAGGGGGAAGGTCCGAGCAGTACTTC.

The rearrangement joins TRBV6-1 to TRBJ2-7, with D possibly being TRBD1 (6 bases). The CDR3 sequence is 16 residues long. V lost 4 bases, J lost 6 bases, and 22 bases lay in between. CDR1 MNHNS and CDR2 SASEGT come from the germline V gene. CDR3 loop: CASSGGGDRFRREQYF. DNA for the CDR3: TGTGCCAGCAGTGGAGGCGGAGACAGGTTTAGGCGCGAGCAGTACTTC.

The rearrangement joins TRBV19 to TRBJ2-5; 10 bases are shared with TRBD1. The germline CDR1 and CDR2 sequences are LNHDA and SQIVND (reference sequence). The CDR3 contains 15 residues. Germline trimming cut 6 bases from V and 5 bases from J; bases unmatched to any gene: 9. This CDR3 reads CASRTGQGISETQYF. The CDR3 region has the DNA TGTGCCAGTAGAACGGGACAGGGGATTTCGGAGACCCAGTACTTC.

This clone was seen a handful of times. J is TRBJ2-1 and V is TRBV5-4; TRBD2 matches 13 bases. The CDR3 spans 16 residues. Germline CDR1 and CDR2: SGHNT and YYREEE (reference sequence). J lost 9 bases, V lost 4 bases, and 10 bases had no gene match. The CDR3 DNA sequence: TGTGCCAGCAGCCGTAAACTAGCGGGGGGGCTAGGTGAGCAGTTCTTC. As protein: CASSRKLAGGLGEQFF.

The chain couples TRBV6-4 to TRBJ2-1, with 10 bases identical to TRBD2. V was pared by 5 bases and J by 5 bases, with 3 bases of the junction left unmatched. This CDR3 has 14 amino acids. The V gene's germline CDR1 is MRHNA and CDR2 SNTAGT. The CDR3 sequence: CASSLAGAHNEQFF. In DNA form, the CDR3 reads TGTGCCAGCAGTCTAGCGGGAGCTCACAATGAGCAGTTCTTC.

V is TRBV13 and J is TRBJ2-7, with D possibly TRBD2 on 6 matching bases. V lost 5 bases and J 1 base, leaving 18 bases between the germline ends. CDR1 is PRHDT and CDR2 is FYEKMQ in the germline V gene (reference sequence). This CDR3 is 16 amino acids long. The CDR3, as DNA: TGTGCCAGCAGCGGTCGACTCCGAGGAGGGTCCTACGAGCAGTACTTC. Translated, it gives CASSGRLRGGSYEQYF. The entire variable domain, with the rest obtained from reference TRBV13 and TRBJ2-7, is as follows: AAGVIQSPRHLIKEKRETATLKCYPIPRHDTVYWYQQGPGQDPQFLISFYEKMQSDKGSIPDRFSAQQFSDYHSELNMSSLELGDSALYFCASSGRLRGGSYEQYFGPGTRLTVT.

This rearrangement joins TRBV6-5 to TRBJ1-3; unclear D gene. Germline V gene lookup returns CDR1 MNHEY and CDR2 SVGAGI. The CDR3 spans 15 residues. V shed 2 bases and J shed 0 bases, with 8 bases lying between them. Here the CDR3 reads CASSYLSSSGNTIYF. DNA for the CDR3: TGTGCCAGCAGTTACCTGAGTAGCTCTGGAAACACCATATATTTT.

This chain uses TRBV18 with TRBJ1-6; 7 positions match TRBD1. Germline V gene data show CDR1 as KGHSH and CDR2 as LQKENI. The CDR3 sequence is 17 residues long. The V segment lost 3 bases and the J segment 8 bases; nucleotides outside the gene matches: 13. The DNA for the CDR3 is TGTGCCAGCTCACCGCTTTCAGGGGGGATTCCCGATTCACCCCTCCACTTT. Residues: CASSPLSGGIPDSPLHF. The full variable domain, completed using reference TRBV18 and TRBJ1-6, is NAGVMQNPRHLVRRRGQEARLRCSPMKGHSHVYWYRQLPEEGLKFMVYLQKENIIDESGMPKERFSAEFPKEGPSILRIQQVVRGDSAAYFCASSPLSGGIPDSPLHFGNGTRLTVT.

The CDR3 here is CATIPGAGGRGTQYF. The CDR3 nucleotides are TGTGCCACCATCCCTGGGGCAGGGGGGCGGGGTACGCAGTATTTT. The V gene is TRBV6-6, the J gene TRBJ2-3, with D perhaps TRBD1 (7 bases). CDR3 length: 15 residues. Trimming left V 10 bases short and J 8 bases short, with 25 bases between. Looked up from germline, CDR1 is MNHNY and CDR2 is SVGAGI (reference sequence).